This T cell receptor (beta chain) was identified in a study of blood T cell repertoires in COVID-19. In the study overall: There were acute and convalescent COVID-19 samples, and they came from the United States, Italy and Spain.

Original handling: Estimation of nucleated cell counts relied on the amplification of reference gene primers. Only in-frame clones appear in the TCRdb table, and some are missing; sequencing was by immunoSEQ multiplex PCR. That table gives V, J and clone size, and the DNA gave D and trimming. The sample includes approximately 88,000 clones, around 80% seen only once; the top ten take less than 20%. The CDR3 totals 18 residues. After removal of 2 bases from V and 3 bases from J, the junction contained 11 bases not matched to a gene. Sequenced material: peripheral blood. The chain combines TRBV23-1 with TRBJ1-1; 11 nucleotides line up with TRBD1. TRBV23-1 is assigned to the ORF class and has an uncertain function. The sequence was collected from a woman older than 75 with active or convalescent COVID-19. CDR3 in amino acids: CASSQKEGTGGVYTEAFF. As DNA, the CDR3 is TGCGCCAGCAGTCAAAAGGAAGGGACAGGGGGAGTGTACACTGAAGCTTTCTTT.